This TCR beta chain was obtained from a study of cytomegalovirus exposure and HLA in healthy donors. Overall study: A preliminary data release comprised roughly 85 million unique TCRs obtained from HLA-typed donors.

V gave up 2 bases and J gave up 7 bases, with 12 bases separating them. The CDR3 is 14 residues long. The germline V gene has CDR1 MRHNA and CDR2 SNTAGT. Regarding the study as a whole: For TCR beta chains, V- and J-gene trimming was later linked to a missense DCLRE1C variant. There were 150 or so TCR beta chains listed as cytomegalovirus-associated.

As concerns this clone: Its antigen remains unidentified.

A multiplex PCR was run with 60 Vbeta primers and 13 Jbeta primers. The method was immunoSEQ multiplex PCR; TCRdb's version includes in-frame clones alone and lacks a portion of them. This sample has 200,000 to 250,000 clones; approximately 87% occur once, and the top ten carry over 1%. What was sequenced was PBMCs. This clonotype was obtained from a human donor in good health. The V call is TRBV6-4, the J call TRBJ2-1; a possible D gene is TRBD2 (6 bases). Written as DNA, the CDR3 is TGTGCCAGCAGTGACCGAGGAGGGGCGAATGAGCAGTTCTTC. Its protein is CASSDRGGANEQFF.